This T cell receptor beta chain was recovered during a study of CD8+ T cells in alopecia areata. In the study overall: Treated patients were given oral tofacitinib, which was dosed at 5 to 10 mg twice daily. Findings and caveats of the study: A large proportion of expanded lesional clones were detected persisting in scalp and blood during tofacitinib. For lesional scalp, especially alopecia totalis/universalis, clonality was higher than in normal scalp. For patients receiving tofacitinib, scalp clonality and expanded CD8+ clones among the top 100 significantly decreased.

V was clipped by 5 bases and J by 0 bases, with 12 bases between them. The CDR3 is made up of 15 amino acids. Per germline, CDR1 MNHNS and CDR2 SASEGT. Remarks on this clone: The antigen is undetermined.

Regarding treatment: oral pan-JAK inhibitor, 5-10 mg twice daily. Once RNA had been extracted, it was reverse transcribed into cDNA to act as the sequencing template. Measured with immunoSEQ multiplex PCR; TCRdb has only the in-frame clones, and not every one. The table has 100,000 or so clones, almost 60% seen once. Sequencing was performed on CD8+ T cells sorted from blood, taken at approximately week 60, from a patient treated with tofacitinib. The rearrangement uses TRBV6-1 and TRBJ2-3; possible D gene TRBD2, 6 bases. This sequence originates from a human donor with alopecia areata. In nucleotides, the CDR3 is TGTGCCAGCAGTTCGGGACTCCCTAGCACAGATACGCAGTATTTT. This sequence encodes CASSSGLPSTDTQYF.